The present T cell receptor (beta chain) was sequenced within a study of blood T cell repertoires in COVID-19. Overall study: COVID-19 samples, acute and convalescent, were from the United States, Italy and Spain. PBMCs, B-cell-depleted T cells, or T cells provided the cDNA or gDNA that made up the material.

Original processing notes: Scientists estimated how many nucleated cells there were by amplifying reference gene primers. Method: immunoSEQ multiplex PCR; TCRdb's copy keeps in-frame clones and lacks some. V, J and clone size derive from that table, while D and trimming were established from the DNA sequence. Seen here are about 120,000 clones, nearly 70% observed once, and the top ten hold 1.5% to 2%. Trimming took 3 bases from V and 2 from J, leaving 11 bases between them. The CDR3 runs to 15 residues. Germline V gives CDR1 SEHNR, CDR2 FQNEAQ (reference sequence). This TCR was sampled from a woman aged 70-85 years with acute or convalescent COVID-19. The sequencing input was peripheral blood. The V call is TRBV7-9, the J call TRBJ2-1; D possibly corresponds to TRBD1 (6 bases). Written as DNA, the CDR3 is TGTGCCAGCAGCTTGGGGACACTAACCTACAATGAGCAGTTCTTC. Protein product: CASSLGTLTYNEQFF. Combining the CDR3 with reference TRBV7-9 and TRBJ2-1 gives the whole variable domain DTGVSQNPRHKITKRGQNVTFRCDPISEHNRLYWYRQTLGQGPEFLTYFQNEAQLEKSRLLSDRFSAERPKGSFSTLEIQRTEQGDSAMYLCASSLGTLTYNEQFFGPGTRLTVL.